These 5 T cell receptor beta chains were sequenced from one sample in a study of response to subunit inactivated influenza vaccine. TCRdb re-derived calls from the RT-PCR reads in MiXCR, one entry per CDR3 protein. The repertoire holds roughly 630,000 distinct CDR3 sequences, with approximately 14% as singletons. The sample here was PBMCs from blood, taken 14 to 15 days before vaccination. The origin of the receptors is a man in his forties or fifties who received an inactivated influenza vaccine.

In DNA, the CDR3 is TGTGCCAGCAGCTCGTTTGGGACTAGCGGGACGTACAATGAGCAGTTCTTC. Amino acids: CASSSFGTSGTYNEQFF. This rearrangement joins TRBV7-3 to TRBJ2-1, with TRBD2 matching 13 bases. The CDR3 has 17 amino acids. CDR1 and CDR2 (germline): SGHTA, FQGTGA. The ends lost 4 bases at V and 4 bases at J; junction bases unmatched: 7.

The chain carries TRBV29-1 and TRBJ2-5, with a tentative D call TRBD1 (6 bases). The CDR3 has 14 residues. Per germline, CDR1 SQVTM and CDR2 ANQGSEA. Between the trimmed V and J ends, which lost 2 bases and 3 bases, there was a span of 13 bases. CDR3 region: CSVEWANREETQYF. CDR3 coding DNA: TGCAGCGTTGAATGGGCCAACAGGGAAGAGACCCAGTACTTC.

The rearrangement uses TRBV4-3 and TRBJ2-5, with D perhaps matching TRBD1 (5 bases). V gave up 4 bases and J gave up 4 bases, with 13 bases separating them. This CDR3 is 14 amino acids long. The germline V gene has CDR1 LGHNA and CDR2 YSLEER. In DNA form, the CDR3 reads TGCGCCAGCAGCCCGCAGGGTCCGGGAGAGACCCAGTACTTC. This gives the protein CASSPQGPGETQYF.

This clonotype came up a few times. The gene calls are TRBV20-1 and TRBJ1-2; D call uncertain. Germline CDR1 and CDR2: DFQATT and SNEGSKA (reference sequence). The ends were cut back, 6 bases at V and 8 bases at J, with 19 bases in the middle. CDR3 length: 13 residues. This CDR3 is CSAPPDGPWGYTF. The CDR3 DNA reads as TGCAGTGCCCCTCCAGATGGGCCTTGGGGCTACACCTTC.

The rearrangement links TRBV16 to TRBJ2-7; D ambiguous. Germline V gene lookup returns CDR1 KGHSY and CDR2 FQNENV. The CDR3 contains 14 residues. V was clipped by 0 bases and J by 2 bases, with 8 bases between them. CDR3 DNA: TGTGCCAGCAGCCAATCGGCCGTTACCTACGAGCAGTACTTC. Protein sequence: CASSQSAVTYEQYF.